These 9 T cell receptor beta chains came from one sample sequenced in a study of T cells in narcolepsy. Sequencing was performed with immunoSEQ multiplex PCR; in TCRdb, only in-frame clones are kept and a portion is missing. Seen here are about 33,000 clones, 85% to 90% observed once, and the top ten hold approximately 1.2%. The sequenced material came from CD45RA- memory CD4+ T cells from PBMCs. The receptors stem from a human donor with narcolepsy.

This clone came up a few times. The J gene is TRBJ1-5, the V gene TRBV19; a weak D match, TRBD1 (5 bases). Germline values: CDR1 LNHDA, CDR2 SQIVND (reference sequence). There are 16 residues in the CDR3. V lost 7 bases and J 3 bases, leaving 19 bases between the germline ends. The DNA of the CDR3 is TGTGCCAGTAAGGGGATAGGCGGCCGAGACAATCAGCCCCAGCATTTT. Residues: CASKGIGGRDNQPQHF. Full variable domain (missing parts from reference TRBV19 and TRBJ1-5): DGGITQSPKYLFRKEGQNVTLSCEQNLNHDAMYWYRQDPGQGLRLIYYSQIVNDFQKGDIAEGYSVSREKKESFPLTVTSAQKNPTAFYLCASKGIGGRDNQPQHFGDGTRLSIL.

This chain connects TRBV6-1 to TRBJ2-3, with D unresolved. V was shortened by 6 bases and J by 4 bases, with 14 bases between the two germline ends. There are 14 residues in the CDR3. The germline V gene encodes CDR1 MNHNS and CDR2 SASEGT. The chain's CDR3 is CASSPNPLPDTQYF. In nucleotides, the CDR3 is TGTGCCAGCAGCCCCAACCCATTACCAGATACGCAGTATTTT.

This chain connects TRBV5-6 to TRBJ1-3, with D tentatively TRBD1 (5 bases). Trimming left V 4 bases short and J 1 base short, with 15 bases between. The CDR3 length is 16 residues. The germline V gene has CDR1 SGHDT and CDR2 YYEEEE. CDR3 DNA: TGTGCCAGCAGCATGATCCAGGGTTCATCTGGAAACACCATATATTTT. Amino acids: CASSMIQGSSGNTIYF.

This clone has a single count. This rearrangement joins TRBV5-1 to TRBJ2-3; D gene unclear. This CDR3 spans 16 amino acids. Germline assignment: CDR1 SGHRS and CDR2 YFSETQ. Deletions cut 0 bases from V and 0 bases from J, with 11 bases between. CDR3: CASSLGASSSTDTQYF. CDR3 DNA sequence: TGCGCCAGCAGCTTGGGGGCGAGTTCTAGCACAGATACGCAGTATTTT.

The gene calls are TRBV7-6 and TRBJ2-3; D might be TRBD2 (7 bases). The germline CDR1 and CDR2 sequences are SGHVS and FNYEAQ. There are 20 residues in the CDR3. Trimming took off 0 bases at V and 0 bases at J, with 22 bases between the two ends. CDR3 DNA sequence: TGTGCCAGCAGCTTAGCGGTGCGGGGGCCCTCATTAAGGAGCACAGATACGCAGTATTTT. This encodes CASSLAVRGPSLRSTDTQYF.

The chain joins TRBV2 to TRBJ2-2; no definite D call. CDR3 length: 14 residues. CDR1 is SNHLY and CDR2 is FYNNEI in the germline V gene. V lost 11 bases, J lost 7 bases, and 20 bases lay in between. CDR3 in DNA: TGTGCCGGCCGACCCTCGGGTCTCGTCGGGGAGCTGTTTTTT. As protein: CAGRPSGLVGELFF.

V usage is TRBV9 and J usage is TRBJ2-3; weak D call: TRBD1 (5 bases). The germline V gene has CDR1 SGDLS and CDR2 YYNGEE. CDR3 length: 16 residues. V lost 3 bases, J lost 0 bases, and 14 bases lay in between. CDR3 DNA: TGTGCCAGCAGCGGCGACAAGGGGATTAGCACAGATACGCAGTATTTT. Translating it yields CASSGDKGISTDTQYF.

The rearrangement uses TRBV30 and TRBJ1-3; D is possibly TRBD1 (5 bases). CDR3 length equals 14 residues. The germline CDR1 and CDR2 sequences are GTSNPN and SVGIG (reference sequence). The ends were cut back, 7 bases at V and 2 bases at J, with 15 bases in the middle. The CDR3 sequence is CASPKEGTGNTIYF. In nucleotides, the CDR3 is TGTGCCTCACCGAAAGAGGGGACTGGAAACACCATATATTTT.

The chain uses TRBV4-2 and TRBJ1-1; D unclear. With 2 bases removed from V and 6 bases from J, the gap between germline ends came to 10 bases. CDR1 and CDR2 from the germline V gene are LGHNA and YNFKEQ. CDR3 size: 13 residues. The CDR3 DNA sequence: TGTGCCAGCAGCCAAAACGACGTGGCTGAAGCTTTCTTT. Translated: CASSQNDVAEAFF.